A selection of T cell receptor beta chains follows, all from one sample in a study of T cell changes during pregnancy in multiple sclerosis. The table came from immunoSEQ multiplex PCR; TCRdb's copy has only in-frame clones and leaves some out. The sample records about 40,000 clones, about 93% being singletons. The sample was CD4+ T cells from peripheral blood mononuclear cells, taken in the third trimester of pregnancy. The receptors were gathered from a female donor with multiple sclerosis, enrolled in a pregnancy study. CDR3s include the opening cysteine and the closing phenylalanine or tryptophan. A D gene is named only where the DNA matches it firmly. Expanded clones are given a class, and other clones once, few, many or no size at all.

TRBD1,-,TRBJ1-2,TRBV2,TGTGCCGGGGCGGACAGGGCTGAAGGCTACACCTTC,CAGADRAEGYTF
-,-,TRBJ2-1,TRBV28,TGTGCCAGCAGTCGGGATTTCCGGGAGCAGTTCTTC,CASSRDFREQFF
-,-,TRBJ2-2,TRBV2,TGTGCCAGCTTTCTGTCGGCGACTCCGACCGGGGAGCTGTTTTTT,CASFLSATPTGELFF
TRBD2,-,TRBJ2-5,TRBV28,TGTGCCAGCCGAGAGGCTAGCGGGAGGAGAGAGACCCAGTACTTC,CASREASGRRETQYF
TRBD1,-,TRBJ2-7,TRBV11-2,TGTGCCAGCAGCTTAGTCCGGGGGACAGGGGGCGACCACGAGCAGTACTTC,CASSLVRGTGGDHEQYF
-,-,TRBJ2-1,TRBV5-1,TGCGCCAGCAGCTTGGTGCCCGGGAGTTCCTACAATGAGCAGTTCTTC,CASSLVPGSSYNEQFF
TRBD1,-,TRBJ1-3,TRBV9,TGTGCCAGCAGCGCCTCTACTACCGGGACAGGGACGATCTCTGGAAACACCATATATTTT,CASSASTTGTGTISGNTIYF
-,-,TRBJ2-2,TRBV19,TGTGCCAGTAGTAAGTGGGCCGCCGGGGAGCTGTTTTTT,CASSKWAAGELFF
TRBD1,-,TRBJ1-6,TRBV6-1,TGTGCCAGCAGGGACAGGGGAGGAAATTCACCCCTCCACTTT,CASRDRGGNSPLHF
-,-,TRBJ1-2,TRBV28,TGTGCCAGCATTGAACAGGGAGCTTGGTCCAACTATGGCTACACCTTC,CASIEQGAWSNYGYTF
TRBD1,-,TRBJ2-3,TRBV19,TGTGCCAGTAGCCCCGGACAGGGGACCACAGATACGCAGTATTTT,CASSPGQGTTDTQYF
-,-,TRBJ2-1,TRBV5-1,TGCGCCAGTGCGGTCTCCTACAATGAGCAGTTCTTC,CASAVSYNEQFF
-,-,TRBJ2-3,TRBV18,TGTGCCAGCTCACCAGGGGCTAGCACAGATACGCAGTATTTT,CASSPGASTDTQYF
TRBD1,-,TRBJ2-7,TRBV6-1,TGTGCCAGCAGTGAAGGGGACAGGGGTCCCTACGAGCAGTACTTC,CASSEGDRGPYEQYF
TRBD2,-,TRBJ2-6,TRBV7-2,TGTGCCAGCAGCTTAGTCGCGGGAGGCCGCTCTGGGGCCAACGTCCTGACTTTC,CASSLVAGGRSGANVLTF
TRBD1,-,TRBJ1-2,TRBV5-1,TGCGCCAGCAGCACCCTAGACAGGGTCGGAGGCTACACCTTC,CASSTLDRVGGYTF
-,-,TRBJ2-2,TRBV19,TGTGCCAGTAAGGGATCTGGGATGGGGGCCCACACCGGGGAGCTGTTTTTT,CASKGSGMGAHTGELFF
-,-,TRBJ1-5,TRBV2,TGTGCCAGCACCGATCGGGGTGGCAATCAGCCCCAGCATTTT,CASTDRGGNQPQHF
-,-,TRBJ2-4,TRBV29-1,TGCAGCGCCAAAATAGGGGTTGGGAACATTCAGTACTTC,CSAKIGVGNIQYF
TRBD1,-,TRBJ1-6,TRBV30,TGTGCCTGGAGTTCGGCGAGGGGGCGCATTTCACCCCTCCACTTT,CAWSSARGRISPLHF
TRBD2,-,TRBJ2-1,TRBV7-8,TGTGCCAGCAGGTCAGCGGGAGGGATGTACAATGAGCAGTTCTTC,CASRSAGGMYNEQFF
-,-,TRBJ2-1,TRBV9,TGTGCCAGCAGCGTAGGGGCCCGGGGGGAGCAGTTCTTC,CASSVGARGEQFF
TRBD1,-,TRBJ1-5,TRBV4-1,TGCGCCAGCAGCCCTGGACAGGGGGCGGCTCATCAGCCCCAGCATTTT,CASSPGQGAAHQPQHF
-,-,TRBJ1-5,TRBV7-2,TGTGCCAGCAGCTTAGTTGGTCAGGGGTCTCAGCCCCAGCATTTT,CASSLVGQGSQPQHF
-,-,TRBJ2-3,TRBV18,TGTGCCAGCTCACCGCGTATGCGCGGGGAGAAAGATACGCAGTATTTT,CASSPRMRGEKDTQYF
-,-,TRBJ1-5,TRBV19,TGTGCCAGCGGACTTGGGGAGAGGGCGGGCAATCAGCCCCAGCATTTT,CASGLGERAGNQPQHF
-,-,TRBJ2-2,TRBV27,TGTGCCAGCAGCCGGGGGGGACAGCGGGTCGGGGAGCTGTTTTTT,CASSRGGQRVGELFF
-,-,TRBJ1-1,TRBV19,TGTGCCAGTAGTATGGGGGCGAACACTGAAGCTTTCTTT,CASSMGANTEAFF
-,-,TRBJ1-1,TRBV7-2,TGTGCCAGCAGCTCCATTCAATCGGGGGGAGCTTTCTTT,CASSSIQSGGAFF
TRBD2,-,TRBJ2-7,TRBV5-1,TGCGCCAGCAGCTATTACCCCGGGACTAGCGGGAGCTACGAGCAGTACTTC,CASSYYPGTSGSYEQYF
-,once,TRBJ2-7,TRBV25-1,TGTGCCAGCAGTGAATTTACTGCCTACGAGCAGTACTTC,CASSEFTAYEQYF
-,-,TRBJ2-7,TRBV10-3,TGTGCCATCAGGGCGGTGAAGGTGGGCGAGCAGTACTTC,CAIRAVKVGEQYF
TRBD2,few,TRBJ2-2,TRBV14,TGTGCCAGCAGCCGCACTAGCGGTTACACCGGGGAGCTGTTTTTT,CASSRTSGYTGELFF
-,-,TRBJ2-3,TRBV7-2,TGTGCCAGCAGCACAAACAGGGTCACGACAGATACGCAGTATTTT,CASSTNRVTTDTQYF
-,-,TRBJ2-7,TRBV2,TGTGCCAGGGCCAGGGGGGTATCCTACGAGCAGTACTTC,CARARGVSYEQYF
-,once,TRBJ1-1,TRBV10-3,TGTGCCATCAGTGAACAGGGTCCCGACATCACTGAAGCTTTCTTT,CAISEQGPDITEAFF
TRBD2,once,TRBJ2-3,TRBV5-1,TGCGCCAGCAGCTTGGCCTCTAGCGGTCGGTGGGATACGCAGTATTTT,CASSLASSGRWDTQYF
TRBD1,-,TRBJ1-1,TRBV30,TGTGCCTGGAGGAGACAGGGAAACACTGAAGCTTTCTTT,CAWRRQGNTEAFF
-,-,TRBJ2-3,TRBV28,TGTGCCAGCATTAGTAGCACAGATACGCAGTATTTT,CASISSTDTQYF
-,-,TRBJ2-7,TRBV4-1,TGCGCCAGCAGCCAAGAGGAGGGAGGACGGAGCTCCTCCTACGAGCAGTACTTC,CASSQEEGGRSSSYEQYF
TRBD1,-,TRBJ2-2,TRBV7-2,TGTGCCAGCAGCTTGGGACAGGGGACCACCGGGGAGCTGTTTTTT,CASSLGQGTTGELFF
TRBD1,-,TRBJ2-1,TRBV18,TGTGCCAGCTCACCACAGACAGGGGGTACGGATGAGCAGTTCTTC,CASSPQTGGTDEQFF
-,once,TRBJ2-3,TRBV7-2,TGTGCCAGCAGCTTAGAATCCGGGATCTTTAGCACAGATACGCAGTATTTT,CASSLESGIFSTDTQYF
-,-,TRBJ2-1,TRBV27,TGTGCCAGCAGTCCCGGGCGTGAGGACTACCTAAGCTCCTACAATGAGCAGTTCTTC,CASSPGREDYLSSYNEQFF
-,-,TRBJ1-1,TRBV18,TGTGCCAGCTCACCCGAGGTCCGGGGAGGAATGAACACTGAAGCTTTCTTT,CASSPEVRGGMNTEAFF
TRBD1,-,TRBJ1-5,TRBV2,TGTGCCAGCAGTCTACAGGGGGCCTCTGAGCCCCAGCATTTT,CASSLQGASEPQHF
-,-,TRBJ2-1,TRBV10-3,TGTGCCATCATGGGGCAGGGCGATGAGCAGTTCTTC,CAIMGQGDEQFF
-,-,TRBJ1-5,TRBV28,TGTGCCAGCAGTTTTGGAGGGGGGGGCACTCAGCCCCAGCATTTT,CASSFGGGGTQPQHF
-,few,TRBJ1-5,TRBV9,TGTGCCAGCAGCGGAGGCAGTTTGAATCAGCCCCAGCATTTT,CASSGGSLNQPQHF
TRBD2,-,TRBJ2-3,TRBV7-9,TGTGCCAGCAGCGTCAGCGGGAGCCCAGATACGCAGTATTTT,CASSVSGSPDTQYF
-,few,TRBJ1-5,TRBV30,TGTGCCTGGAGTTTTACAGCACTCAATCAGCCCCAGCATTTT,CAWSFTALNQPQHF
-,once,TRBJ1-2,TRBV6-1,TGTGCCAGCAGTGGCTCCTTGGACAGATTCAACTATGGCTACACCTTC,CASSGSLDRFNYGYTF